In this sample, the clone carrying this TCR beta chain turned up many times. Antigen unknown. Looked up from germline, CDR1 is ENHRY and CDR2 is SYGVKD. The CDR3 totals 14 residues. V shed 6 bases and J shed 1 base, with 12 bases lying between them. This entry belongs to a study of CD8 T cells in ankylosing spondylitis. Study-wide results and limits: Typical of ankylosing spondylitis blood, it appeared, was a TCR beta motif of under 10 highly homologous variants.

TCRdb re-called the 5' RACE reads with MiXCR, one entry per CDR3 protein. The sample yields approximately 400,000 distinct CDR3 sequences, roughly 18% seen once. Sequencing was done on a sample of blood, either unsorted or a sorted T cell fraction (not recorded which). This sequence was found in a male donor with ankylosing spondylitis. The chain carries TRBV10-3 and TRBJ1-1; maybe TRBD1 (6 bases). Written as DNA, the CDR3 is TGTGCCATCAGGTCGACAGGAAAGAACACTGAAGCTTTCTTT. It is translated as CAIRSTGKNTEAFF.